This T cell receptor beta chain was profiled in a study of graft-versus-host responses after intestinal transplantation. Study-wide background: Recipients were given multivisceral, liver-intestinal, or isolated intestinal transplants.

Germline CDR1 and CDR2: SGHTA and FQGTGA. Losses at the gene ends were 5 bases for V and 6 bases for J; bases not matched to a gene: 3. The CDR3 has 15 amino acids. The protocol was immunoSEQ multiplex PCR, while the TCRdb copy is restricted to in-frame clones and leaves out a portion. In the table there are about 120,000 clones, approximately 94% of which are singletons. With respect to this clone: Antigen unknown.

The source of this sequence is a human donor who was the organ donor for an intestinal transplant. V usage is TRBV7-3 and J usage is TRBJ2-1; 14 bases fit TRBD2. Sequenced here: unstimulated CD4+ T cells sorted from spleen or lymph node cells, sampled before transplant. CDR3 in amino acids: CASSRGLAGGNEQFF. CDR3 coding DNA: TGTGCCAGCAGCCGTGGACTAGCGGGAGGCAATGAGCAGTTCTTC.